This entry describes one T cell receptor beta chain. Its antigen is still unknown. TCRdb keeps only in-frame clones here, not all; method: immunoSEQ multiplex PCR. Of around 63,000 clones detected, about 78% appear once; the ten largest clones hold approximately 4.5%. This sample is drawn from a study of memory CD4+ T cells and cytomegalovirus serostatus. Study at large: This sample comes from healthy Belgian adults, fewer than 10 CMV seropositive, 24 seronegative.

Study-level results: The CMV-associated TCR signature appears largely within the CD4+ memory repertoire.

The CDR3 sequence is 14 residues long. Germline values: CDR1 SGHNT, CDR2 YENEEA. V gave up 1 base and J gave up 10 bases, with 14 bases separating them. Single viable CD3+CD4+CD8-CD45RO+ cells were sorted as the memory CD4+ T cells. Donors' CMV status reflects serum IgG against pp150, pp28, p38, p52. After thawing, CD4+ T cells were positively selected. The sequence was collected from an adult in good health and CMV-seropositive. The chain recombines TRBV11-3 with TRBJ2-1; a possible D gene is TRBD2 (6 bases). Sequenced sample: memory CD4+ T cells from blood. In DNA, the CDR3 is TGTGCCAGCAGCTTAGCGGGAGTCGAAGGAGAGCAGTTCTTC. This sequence encodes CASSLAGVEGEQFF.